This TCR beta chain was documented in a study of blood T cell repertoires in COVID-19 (dated by TCRdb to 2018 to 2021). With respect to the entire study: Samples covering the acute and convalescent phases of COVID-19 were provided by collaborators in the United States, Italy and Spain. Subjects who had been exposed to COVID-19, were actively infected with it, or had recovered from it provided the deeply sampled blood TCRbeta repertoires that made up the dataset. The material from the prospective study consisted of cDNA or gDNA derived from T cells, B-cell-depleted T cells, or PBMCs. The repertoires were made available in a free public database intended to serve as a resource for research on the immune response to SARS-CoV-2. Nearly every sample came with metadata listing a de-identified subject ID, COVID-19 status, age in years and sex. Where available, HLA class I and class II types were taken from metadata supplied by the sample provider and were not determined by assay-based typing. Samples were obtained from the ongoing ImmuneRACE study (first 160 participants) and from some 1,300 subjects provided by 6 global collaborators.

What the study reported, not specific to this receptor: Clinical and demographic metadata were provided uncurated, with the amount varying by source and participant.

The immunoSEQ Assay, a bias-controlled multiplex PCR, was used to amplify TCRbeta CDR3 regions from genomic DNA. The published analysis was carried out like this. Nucleated cell counts per sample were estimated from amplification of reference gene primers within the assay. To quantify the absolute abundance of each unique TCRbeta CDR3 rearrangement, sequence reads were collapsed and filtered. For each sample, productive Simpson clonality was calculated as the square root of Simpson's diversity index over productive rearrangements. Here the immuneACCESS table is served through TCRdb, limited to in-frame sequences with V and J called. Missing clones are a known gap in these copies; in checked studies unresolved V genes cover under half, and the rest lacks a known reason. That table is the source of V, J and clone size, and D and trimming were worked out from the DNA. Here the sample has about 190,000 clones; around four fifths occur a single time. The ten largest make up 4% to 6% of the sample.

The collaborating institutions used their own protocols to collect whole blood in K2EDTA tubes. For TCRbeta analysis, collaborators shipped samples as frozen whole blood, isolated PBMCs, or DNA extracted from either of those sample types. With regard to this clone: Its antigen is not yet known. No much larger clone is present one base from it, and per-base qualities are unavailable.

The TCR originated in a woman aged 70 to 79 with active or convalescent COVID-19. Sample: peripheral blood.

The DNA sequence reads TGTGCCAGTAGTATGCGGGAGAGATACACCGGGGAGCTGTTTTTT. Translated, this is CASSMRERYTGELFF. The chain was built from TRBV19 and TRBJ2-2, with 7 junctional bases fitting TRBD2. The germline V and J ends show losses of 3 bases and 3 bases respectively, and no gene match explains 4 bases of the junction. CDR1 and CDR2, looked up from the germline V gene (reference sequence), are LNHDA and SQIVND. The CDR3 has 15 amino acids, counting the end cysteine and phenylalanine. Of all the DNA, just the CDR3 is kept, 45 bases in frame from base 1.